This is a list of T cell receptor beta chains from one sample in a study of long-term antiretroviral therapy in people with HIV. Profiled with immunoSEQ multiplex PCR; TCRdb holds only in-frame clones, not every one. The sample shows roughly 18,000 clones, approximately 92% of them seen only once. The starting material was unsorted PBMCs, obtained 4.2 years after starting antiretroviral therapy. These receptor sequences come from a man aged 45-65 years with HIV. Both conserved end residues are part of each CDR3.

v_call cdr3_length cdr3_aa
TRBV14 16 CASSQDRMRLYTEAFF
TRBV11-2 14 CASSFTGGWYEQYF
TRBV10-3 19 CAISPNPLIFDRLNTEAFF
TRBV6-1 14 CASIEGNPSYEQYF
TRBV5-8 15 CASSWGTGDADTQYF
TRBV2 13 CASSPEMYTEAFF
TRBV6-5 13 CASRRGVSYEQYF
TRBV5-1 16 CASSPRPGAGNSPLHF
TRBV28 14 CASSRTGFPYEQYF
TRBV11-2 15 CASSSLTGSTYEQYF
TRBV30 15 CAWFPGGISTDTQYF
TRBV28 15 CASSSSGQGYEKLFF
TRBV5-1 18 CASSLARGQGRVDTEAFF
TRBV18 15 CASSSTGGSTDTQYF
TRBV10-3 11 CAISGMNEQYF
TRBV2 14 CASSEQGAGQPQHF
TRBV28 15 CASSSAGIGNSPLHF
TRBV29-1 15 CSVVEGLPSYNEQFF
TRBV27 14 CASSLKTGDYGYTF
TRBV5-6 13 CASSPAVVHEQYF
TRBV7-2 14 CASSKTGFTDTQYF
TRBV5-1 16 CASSLGGQGDNYGYTF
TRBV7-2 15 CASSKQGVPGNTIYF
TRBV7-9 18 CASSSDLTGVWVVEKLFF
TRBV11-3 14 CASSLGGTMAEAFF
TRBV5-1 16 CASSLEGQGAGSPLHF
TRBV6-5 15 CASSYRGDSSYEQYF
TRBV11-2 14 CASSLVPGGETQYF
TRBV30 15 CAWSSDRGITYEQYF
TRBV23-1 16 CASPQPRDRVNYGYTF
TRBV25-1 13 CASRVGQGDGYTF
TRBV7-2 15 CASSLARDGPYEQYF
TRBV5-6 14 CASSLRTGANEQYF
TRBV28 14 CASSLLSGGLEAFF
TRBV28 14 CASSFVQDLETQYF
TRBV6-6 12 CASTSYPYGYTF
TRBV27 16 CASSSRQGEWNTEAFF
TRBV5-6 12 CASSPLAGTQYF
TRBV28 16 CASSYPVRGPTGELFF
TRBV6-5 13 CASRPDRNYGYTF
TRBV5-6 16 CASSLGPLGLNTEAFF
TRBV19 15 CASSMRDRLNTEAFF
TRBV7-8 14 CASSPGQGSEKLFF
TRBV27 14 CASSLGQGNSPLHF
TRBV7-9 17 CASSPGKLGPTNEKLFF
TRBV30 13 CAWSVGGRDGYTF
TRBV25-1 12 CASRGGIGELFF
TRBV27 15 CASSLLTAGNSPLHF
TRBV19 15 CASSPRTGRNTEAFF
TRBV4-3 12 CASSQSGGELFF
TRBV19 14 CASSPTAGVAGYTF
TRBV7-8 16 CASSLDGTSPSYEQYF
TRBV5-1 14 CASSASRMNTEAFF